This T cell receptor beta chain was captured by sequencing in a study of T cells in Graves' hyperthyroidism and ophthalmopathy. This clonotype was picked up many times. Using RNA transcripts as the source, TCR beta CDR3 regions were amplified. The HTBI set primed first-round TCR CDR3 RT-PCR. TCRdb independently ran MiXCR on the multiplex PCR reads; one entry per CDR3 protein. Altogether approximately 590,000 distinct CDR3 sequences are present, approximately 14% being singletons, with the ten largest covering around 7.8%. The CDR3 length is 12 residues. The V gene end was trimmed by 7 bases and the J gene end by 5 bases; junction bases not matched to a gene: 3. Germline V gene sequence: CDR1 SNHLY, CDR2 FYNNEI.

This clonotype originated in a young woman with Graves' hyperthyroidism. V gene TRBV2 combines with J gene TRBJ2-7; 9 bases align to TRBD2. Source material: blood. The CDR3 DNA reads TGTGCCAGCATAGCGGGAGACGACGAGCAGTACTTC. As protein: CASIAGDDEQYF.